This T cell receptor beta chain was documented in a study of T-cell reconstitution after alpha-beta-depleted transplantation in children. Points from the study as a whole: It was reported that alpha-beta T cells came from several hundred expanded graft clones (about two months after transplant).

This clonotype showed up many times. Its antigen is unidentified. The authors prepared the TCRbeta library with unique molecular identifiers. TCRdb re-derived calls from the PCR reads in MiXCR, one entry per CDR3 protein. The sample includes roughly 670,000 distinct CDR3 sequences, 13% of them seen just once. The V and J ends lost 2 bases and 1 base respectively, with 11 bases between them. The CDR3 length is 14 residues. Germline-derived CDR1 and CDR2 are DFQATT and SNEGSKA (reference sequence). Here the sequenced sample was PBMCs, taken before TCRalphabeta/CD19-depleted stem cell transplant. This receptor was identified in a girl aged 2-15 years with congenital amegakaryocytic thrombocytopenia, due to receive a stem cell transplant. This chain joins TRBV20-1 and TRBJ1-1; tentatively, D is TRBD1 (5 bases). In nucleotides, the CDR3 is TGCAGTGCTAGACCAGGGCAGAGGAACACTGAAGCTTTCTTT. It codes for CSARPGQRNTEAFF.